This T cell receptor (beta chain) is from a study of blood T cell repertoires in COVID-19. Whole-study context: Material from acute and convalescent COVID-19 was sourced from the United States, Italy and Spain. The analysed material was cDNA or gDNA that came from T cells, B-cell-depleted T cells, or PBMCs.

The CDR3 spans 15 residues. Trimming took 0 bases from V and 5 from J, leaving 8 bases between them. Germline CDR1 is LNHNV and CDR2 is YYDKDF (reference sequence). Sequenced by immunoSEQ multiplex PCR; TCRdb stores in-frame clones only, minus some. The table includes fewer than 150,000 clones, 70% to 85% detected once. J is TRBJ1-6 and V is TRBV15; D ambiguous. The sequencing input was peripheral blood. The TCR sequence derives from a human donor in a cohort sampled during active COVID-19. The CDR3 coding sequence is TGTGCCACCAGCAGAGAACAGATGAATAATTCACCCCTCCACTTT. It translates to CATSREQMNNSPLHF.